The 15 T cell receptor beta chains in this list originate from one sample, sequenced in a study of T cell responses to AZD1222 COVID-19 vaccine. The method was immunoSEQ multiplex PCR; TCRdb's version includes in-frame clones alone and lacks a portion of them. This sample has roughly 200,000 clones, with 88% found just once. Here the sequenced sample was peripheral blood, taken on day 0 of AZD1222 vaccination. The receptors stem from an adult in good health.

The chain joins TRBV15 to TRBJ1-4, with 7 bases matching TRBD1. The germline gives CDR1 LNHNV, CDR2 YYDKDF (reference sequence). The CDR3 runs 18 residues. J was trimmed by 3 bases and V by 1 base; bases with no gene match: 11. CDR3 in DNA: TGTGCCACCAGCAGAGGAAAAGGGGGCAACAGTGCTAATGAAAAACTGTTTTTT. Translation gives CATSRGKGGNSANEKLFF.

The count of this clone is one. The chain joins TRBV19 to TRBJ1-6, with D uncertain. The CDR3 is 15 residues long. In germline, CDR1 is LNHDA, CDR2 SQIVND (reference sequence). V dropped 5 bases and J dropped 3 bases, with 11 bases sitting between them. Written as DNA, the CDR3 is TGTGCCAGTAGTCCTGCGAGTCGCTATAATTCACCCCTCCACTTT. Residues: CASSPASRYNSPLHF.

This chain links TRBV21-1 with TRBJ2-7; the table calls TRBD1, which could not be checked here. TRBV21-1 is tagged as a pseudogene. The CDR3 is 14 amino acids. The CDR3 DNA follows: TGTGCCAGCAGCAATACAGGGGAATTCCGCGAGCAGTACTTC. It specifies CASSNTGEFREQYF.

This chain links TRBV24-1 with TRBJ2-7, with TRBD1 matching 7 bases. The CDR3 loop spans 13 amino acids. With V trimmed by 4 bases and J by 6 bases, 5 bases remained unmatched. Per the germline V gene, CDR1 is KGHDR and CDR2 is SFDVKD. The CDR3, as DNA: TGTGCCACCAGTGAACCGGGACAGCCCGAGCAGTACTTC. Translated, it gives CATSEPGQPEQYF.

V and J are TRBV19 and TRBJ1-2; D is unclear. The V gene lost 4 bases and the J gene lost 8 bases, with 20 bases spanning the gap. This CDR3 has 15 amino acids. The germline V gene encodes CDR1 LNHDA and CDR2 SQIVND (reference sequence). The CDR3 loop reads CASSTPPSYIGGYTF. Here the CDR3 DNA reads TGTGCCAGTAGTACCCCGCCCAGCTATATCGGCGGCTACACCTTC.

The chain couples TRBV4-1 to TRBJ1-1; the D is unclear. The CDR3 sequence is 15 residues long. Germline V gene sequence: CDR1 MGHRA, CDR2 YSYEKL. Trimming took 4 bases from V and 4 from J, leaving 16 bases between them. CDR3 bases: TGCGCCAGCAGCCCTCCGTTCGGGTCGGGCACTGAAGCTTTCTTT. It encodes CASSPPFGSGTEAFF.

The gene calls are TRBV28 and TRBJ1-2, with no clear D. The CDR3 contains 14 residues. The germline V gene encodes CDR1 MDHEN and CDR2 SYDVKM. V lost 7 bases and J 8 bases, leaving 20 bases between the germline ends. The CDR3 loop is CASTLPGLMEGYTF. The DNA for the CDR3 is TGTGCCAGCACCCTCCCGGGTTTGATGGAGGGCTACACCTTC.

CDR3 nucleotides: TGTGCCTGGAGTGTTTGGTATAACGGCTACACCTTC. It codes for CAWSVWYNGYTF. The rearrangement links TRBV30 to TRBJ1-2; no clear D. V gave up 0 bases and J gave up 8 bases, with 10 bases separating them. Germline V gene sequence: CDR1 GTSNPN, CDR2 SVGIG (reference sequence). The CDR3 has 12 residues.

This clone was recorded only once. This chain connects TRBV18 to TRBJ2-3; D gene uncertain. The CDR3 is 14 amino acids. The germline V gene encodes CDR1 KGHSH and CDR2 LQKENI. V lost 5 bases, J lost 0 bases, and 9 bases lay in between. The CDR3 sequence: CASSVSTSTDTQYF. Here the CDR3 DNA reads TGTGCCAGCTCAGTCTCCACTAGCACAGATACGCAGTATTTT.

This chain links TRBV12-3 or TRBV12-4 with TRBJ1-2; no clear D. The length of the CDR3 is 12 residues. Trimming took off 2 bases at V and 2 bases at J, with 3 bases between the two ends. The CDR3 protein is CASSLNNYGYTF. The CDR3 DNA reads TGTGCCAGCAGTTTAAACAACTATGGCTACACCTTC.

V usage is TRBV6-1 and J usage is TRBJ1-2; D is perhaps TRBD1 (6 bases). The CDR3 covers 15 residues. The ends were cut back, 7 bases at V and 4 bases at J, with 19 bases in the middle. Germline V gives CDR1 MNHNS, CDR2 SASEGT. The CDR3 loop is CASTPTGQQIYGYTF. The CDR3 DNA follows: TGTGCCAGCACTCCAACCGGACAGCAAATCTATGGCTACACCTTC.

This clone was picked up a small number of times. J is TRBJ1-5 and V is TRBV6-5; tentatively, D is TRBD1 (5 bases). Trimming stripped 7 bases from V and 6 bases from J, with 13 bases between. Germline CDR1 is MNHEY and CDR2 is SVGAGI. CDR3 length: 13 residues. The CDR3 DNA sequence: TGTGCCAGCACCCTTACGGGGGGTCAGCCCCAGCATTTT. Translated, it gives CASTLTGGQPQHF.

The chain uses TRBV7-9 and TRBJ1-2; 12 bases fit TRBD1. V was pared by 5 bases and J by 4 bases, with 11 bases of the junction left unmatched. The CDR3 loop spans 17 amino acids. Germline V gene lookup returns CDR1 SEHNR and CDR2 FQNEAQ (reference sequence). In DNA, the CDR3 is TGTGCCAGCAGCGCGCGGCCGGGACAGGGGGCCTTCTATGGCTACACCTTC. It translates to CASSARPGQGAFYGYTF.

V and J are TRBV19 and TRBJ1-1; TRBD1 matches at 9 bases. Germline V gives CDR1 LNHDA, CDR2 SQIVND (reference sequence). This CDR3 region has 17 residues. V lost 5 bases to trimming and J lost 6 bases; unmatched junction nucleotides: 16. The CDR3 is CASSVQGGTGWSAEAFF. The CDR3 DNA reads TGTGCCAGTAGTGTGCAGGGCGGGACAGGGTGGAGTGCTGAAGCTTTCTTT.

The chain has TRBV10-3 and TRBJ1-1, with 7 bases that match TRBD1. The CDR3 is made up of 13 amino acids. V was pared by 4 bases and J by 5 bases, with 4 bases of the junction left unmatched. CDR1 and CDR2 from the germline V gene are ENHRY and SYGVKD. CDR3 protein: CAISGTGQTEAFF. DNA of the CDR3: TGTGCCATCAGTGGGACAGGTCAAACTGAAGCTTTCTTT.